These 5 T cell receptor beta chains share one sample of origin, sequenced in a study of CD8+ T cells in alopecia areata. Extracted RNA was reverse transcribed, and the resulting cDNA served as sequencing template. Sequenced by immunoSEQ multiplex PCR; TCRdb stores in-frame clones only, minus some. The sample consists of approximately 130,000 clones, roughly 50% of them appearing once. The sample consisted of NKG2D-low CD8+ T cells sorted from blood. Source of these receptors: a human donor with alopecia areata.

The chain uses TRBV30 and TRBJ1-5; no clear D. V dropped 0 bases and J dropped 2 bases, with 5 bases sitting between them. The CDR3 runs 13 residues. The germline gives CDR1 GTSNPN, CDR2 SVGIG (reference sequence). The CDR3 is CAWSVNGNQPQHF. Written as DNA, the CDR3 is TGTGCCTGGAGTGTAAATGGCAATCAGCCCCAGCATTTT.

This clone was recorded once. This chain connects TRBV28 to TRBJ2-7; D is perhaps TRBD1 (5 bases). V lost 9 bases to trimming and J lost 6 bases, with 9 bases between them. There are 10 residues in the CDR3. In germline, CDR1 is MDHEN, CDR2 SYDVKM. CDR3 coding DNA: TGTGCCAGTAGGGGTTCCGAGCAGTACTTC. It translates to CASRGSEQYF.

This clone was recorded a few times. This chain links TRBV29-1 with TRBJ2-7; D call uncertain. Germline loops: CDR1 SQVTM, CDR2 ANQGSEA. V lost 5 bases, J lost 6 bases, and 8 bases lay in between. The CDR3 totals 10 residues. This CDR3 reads CSVFLGEQYF. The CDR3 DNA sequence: TGCAGCGTTTTCCTGGGCGAGCAGTACTTC.

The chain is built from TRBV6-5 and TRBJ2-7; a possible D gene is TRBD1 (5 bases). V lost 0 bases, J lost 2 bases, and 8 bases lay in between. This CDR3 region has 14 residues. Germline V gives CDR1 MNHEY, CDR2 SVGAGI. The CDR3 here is CASSYSTAAYEQYF. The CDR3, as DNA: TGTGCCAGCAGTTACTCGACAGCTGCCTACGAGCAGTACTTC.

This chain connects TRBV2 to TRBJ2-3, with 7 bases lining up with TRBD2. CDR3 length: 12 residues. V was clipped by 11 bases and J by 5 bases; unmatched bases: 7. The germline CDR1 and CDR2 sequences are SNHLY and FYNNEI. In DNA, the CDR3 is TGTGCCCACGCGGGCGGGGGAGATACGCAGTATTTT. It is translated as CAHAGGGDTQYF. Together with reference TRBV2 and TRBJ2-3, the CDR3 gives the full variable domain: EPEVTQTPSHQVTQMGQEVILRCVPISNHLYFYWYRQILGQKVEFLVSFYNNEISEKSEIFDDQFSVERPDGSNFTLKIRSTKLEDSAMYFCAHAGGGDTQYFGPGTRLTVL.